Described below is a single T cell receptor (beta chain) sequence and its context. What this receptor recognizes is not known. The input lacks base qualities; no much larger clone sits a single base away. Donors were a few dozen systemically healthy Caucasian individuals from Russia aged roughly 6 to 95 years. About 10 milliliters of peripheral blood were collected from each donor into EDTA-treated Vacutainer tubes. Ficoll-Paque density-gradient centrifugation was used to isolate PBMCs, with at least 6 million per sample. Trizol reagent was used to extract total RNA from PBMCs, with at least 5 micrograms per sample. For every donor, flow cytometry on a PBMC aliquot measured the percentage of naive CD45RAhigh/CD27high T cells. Library preparation was by 5' RACE. Reads for this sample came from an Illumina HiSeq 2500. The second PCR ran for roughly 7 to 12 cycles and used a J-beta primer mix along with a sample-barcoded 5' primer. A unique molecular identifier was introduced onto each TCR beta cDNA molecule by a template-switch 5' adaptor carrying 12 random nucleotides. Each sample yielded at least 2.5 million CDR3-containing paired-end reads. First-strand cDNA was synthesized from all RNA with the Mint cDNA synthesis kit, primed by a TRBC-specific oligonucleotide. After uracil-DNA glycosylase treatment, a first 18-cycle PCR used universal primers M1SS and BC2_uni_R on all cDNA. As for the original processing: Normalization of each sample was performed by random selection of 1 million high-quality reads, each carrying a distinct molecular identifier. Instead of being binned into consensus sequences, reads that shared molecular identifiers were thrown out. MiTCR, run with a Q25 quality threshold and the strictest error-elimination algorithm, handled CDR3 identification, clonotype clustering and error correction. A nonparametric unseen species model using Euler transformation provided a lower-bound estimate of total TCR beta diversity. TCRdb itself trimmed the public reads at Q25 with fastp, ran MiXCR and retained productive beta chains. Rows merge per CDR3 protein into single entries with the most common DNA and genes. TCRdb assigned the V and J calls; the authors' analysis was not used. The sample yields around 800,000 distinct CDR3 sequences; around 45% were counted once. Around a sixth of the sample belongs to the ten largest clones.

These data originate in a study of blood T cells in healthy people across ages (dated by TCRdb to 2013 to 2016). About the study as a whole: In model experiments, template switching captured about one uniquely barcoded TCR beta cDNA molecule for every two T cells. Using deep sequencing normalized with unique cDNA molecular identifiers, the study measured how TCR beta repertoire diversity changes with age. Donors were grouped into four age groups: young (average 16 years), middle-aged (less than 40), aged (around 62) and long-lived (just over 80). To avoid experimental bias, donors of different ages were distributed randomly across sequencing lanes. The study analyzed two additional independent replicas of 1 million unique cDNA reads from the same blood draw for two donors, one aged 18 to 29 and one aged 80 or older. The paper as a whole reports these results and caveats: Compared with the aged group, the long-lived group had more naive CD4+ T cells, fewer expanded clones and increased TCR diversity, a pattern suggesting age selection. The CMV infection status of donors was not known, potentially confounding age-related changes in expanded clonotypes. Because profiling used bulk unsorted PBMCs, naive and antigen-experienced compartments could not be compared conclusively. Observed TCR beta diversity per million T cells fell roughly linearly with age, and a significant reduction was already apparent by age around 39. Total diversity estimates from one million sequenced T cells were considered lower bounds and underestimates. There was a strong correlation between observed TCR beta diversity and the percentage of naive T cells measured by flow cytometry.

The sequencing sample was made of blood. This TCR came from a man aged 80 or over in good health.

CDR3 loop: CASSMGLAGVEQYF. At the DNA level, the sequence is TGTGCCAGCAGCATGGGACTAGCGGGAGTAGAGCAGTACTTC. The chain is encoded by TRBV7-8 joined to TRBJ2-7; the central 14 bases match TRBD2. At the junction V is shortened by 5 bases and J by 7 bases; bases outside the gene matches: 4. From the cysteine through the phenylalanine, the CDR3 covers 14 amino acids. CDR3 DNA is the only sequence kept; it has 42 bases, read in frame from the first base. CDR1 is given as SGHVS and CDR2 as FQNEAQ, both from the germline V gene.